The entry below gives a single T cell receptor (beta chain) sequence along with its context. The data originate from a study of blood T cell repertoires in COVID-19. Across the whole study: Material from acute and convalescent COVID-19 was sourced from the United States, Italy and Spain.

The table came from immunoSEQ multiplex PCR; TCRdb's copy has only in-frame clones and leaves some out. This table holds 300,000 to 400,000 clones, approximately 85% found once. Sequencing used peripheral blood. This clonotype was obtained from a human donor in a cohort sampled during active COVID-19.

The CDR3 protein is CATGGAGVADTQYF. CDR3 coding DNA: TGTGCCACCGGTGGAGCGGGTGTCGCAGATACGCAGTATTTT. The chain has TRBV27 and TRBJ2-3; tentative D call: TRBD2 (6 bases). V lost 10 bases to trimming and J lost 4 bases, with 18 bases between them. The CDR3 loop spans 14 amino acids. Germline-derived CDR1 and CDR2 are MNHEY and SMNVEV (reference sequence).